Listed below are T cell receptor beta chains from one sample, sequenced in a study of blood T cells in healthy people across ages. A single record per CDR3 protein comes from TCRdb applying MiXCR to the 5' RACE reads. The table includes approximately 1.5 million distinct CDR3 sequences, 30% to 40% detected once. The material sequenced was blood. Receptors originate from a woman between 25 and 40 years old in good health. Each CDR3 is given with its conserved first and last residue. D genes are given only for firm matches. Clone size, where shown, is once, few, many, or a class for clones that have expanded.

clone_size j_call d_call v_call cdr3_nt cdr3_aa
few TRBJ2-7 TRBD2 TRBV7-2 TGTGCCAGCAGCTCAGGGAGCGGGAGAGGTAACGAGCAGTACTTC CASSSGSGRGNEQYF
. TRBJ2-4 . TRBV28 TGTGCCAGCAGTTGGGGGCTGCAGGGGCGAAAAAACATTCAGTACTTC CASSWGLQGRKNIQYF
. TRBJ2-7 . TRBV12-3/TRBV12-4 TGTGCCAGCAGTCAAAGGGGAGAGACTAGCTACGAGCAGTACTTC CASSQRGETSYEQYF
few TRBJ1-4 . TRBV20-1 TGCAGTGCTTCCCCCGGGAACCGGGATGAAAAACTGTTTTTT CSASPGNRDEKLFF
few TRBJ2-1 . TRBV12-3/TRBV12-4 TGTGCCAGCAGTTTACAGGCTAGCCTCAATGAGCAGTTCTTC CASSLQASLNEQFF
. TRBJ2-1 TRBD1 TRBV10-1 TGCGCCAGCAGTGTGGGGACAGGGGTAAGAAATGAGCAGTTCTTC CASSVGTGVRNEQFF
few TRBJ2-3 TRBD1 TRBV3-1 TGTGCCAGCAGCCAATGGCGGGACAGGGGGTCAGATACGCAGTATTTT CASSQWRDRGSDTQYF
few TRBJ1-2 . TRBV7-9 TGTGCCAGCAGGCTCCCCCCACTACGGGTCAACTATGGCTACACCTTC CASRLPPLRVNYGYTF
. TRBJ2-5 TRBD1 TRBV15 TGTGCCACCAGCAGACAGGGGGCGGAAGAGACCCAGTACTTC CATSRQGAEETQYF
many TRBJ2-1 . TRBV7-2 TGTGCCAGGCAGGGTTCGCATGAGCAGTTCTTC CARQGSHEQFF
. TRBJ2-7 . TRBV6-1 TGTGCCGGACGTATTGGAAGTACCTACGAGCAGTACTTC CAGRIGSTYEQYF
few TRBJ2-3 . TRBV18 TGTGCCAGCTCCCCTTACCGGAGCGGGTCGGCTGGAGATACGCAGTATTTT CASSPYRSGSAGDTQYF
few TRBJ2-1 TRBD2 TRBV27 TGTGCCAGCAGGCTAAATCTAGCGGGAGTCTACAATGAGCAGTTCTTC CASRLNLAGVYNEQFF
. TRBJ2-2 . TRBV2 TGTGCCAGCAGTGAATCAAACGCCGGGGAGCTGTTTTTT CASSESNAGELFF
many TRBJ2-7 TRBD2 TRBV18 TGTGCCAGCTCACCGACGGGGGGGAGCTCCTACGAGCAGTACTTC CASSPTGGSSYEQYF
. TRBJ1-5 . TRBV7-9 TGTGCCAGCAGCTTAAGCGGGGGCAAGAATAGCAATCAGCCCCAGCATTTT CASSLSGGKNSNQPQHF
many TRBJ1-2 . TRBV20-1 TGCAGTGCTTGGGGAGATCGAGGGGTTAACTATGGCTACACCTTC CSAWGDRGVNYGYTF
. TRBJ2-5 . TRBV11-2 TGTGCCAGCAGCTTAGACCCGTGGGGGACCCAGTACTTC CASSLDPWGTQYF
. TRBJ2-3 . TRBV5-1 TGCGCCAGCAGCACGACTAGGAATGGGGATACGCAGTATTTT CASSTTRNGDTQYF
. TRBJ2-1 TRBD2 TRBV7-9 TGTGCCAGCAGCGGACTAGCGGGACTTGTTAGTGAGCAGTTCTTC CASSGLAGLVSEQFF
few TRBJ2-3 . TRBV3-1 TGTGCCAGCAGCCAAACTGGAACTACAGATACGCAGTATTTT CASSQTGTTDTQYF
. TRBJ2-3 . TRBV4-1 TGCGCCAGCAGCCACGGGCTGGCGGGGATAAGGACAGATACGCAGTATTTT CASSHGLAGIRTDTQYF
few TRBJ2-7 TRBD2 TRBV10-3 TGTGCCATCAGCCTCTCTAGCGGGACCTCCTACGAGCAGTACTTC CAISLSSGTSYEQYF
once TRBJ1-1 . TRBV5-1 TGCGCCAGCAACTCCGAACAGGGGAACACTGAAGCTTTCTTT CASNSEQGNTEAFF
. TRBJ2-1 . TRBV27 TGTGCCAGCAGATTCACGGGGGAGGGGGACTACAATGAGCAGTTCTTC CASRFTGEGDYNEQFF
. TRBJ2-3 TRBD2 TRBV6-5 TGTGCCAGCAGTTACCACGAATATACTAGCGGGAGGTACACAGATACGCAGTATTTT CASSYHEYTSGRYTDTQYF
few TRBJ2-5 TRBD1 TRBV20-1 TGCGGTGCTAGAGGGACAGAGCGCGTGGAGACCCAGTACTTC CGARGTERVETQYF
. TRBJ1-2 . TRBV15 TGTGCCACCAGCAGAGATGAGGCAGGCAATGGCTACACCTTC CATSRDEAGNGYTF
many TRBJ1-2 . TRBV11-1 TGTGCCAGCAGTTTAGGCCCAACGGGCTACACCTTC CASSLGPTGYTF